This is a list of T cell receptor beta chains from one sample in a study of shared clonotypes between healthy human individuals. TCRdb keeps only in-frame clones here, not all; method: immunoSEQ multiplex PCR. Among under 300,000 clones, over 50% were seen once, and the ten largest hold roughly 10%. Sequenced input: memory CD4+ T cells sorted from blood. Receptors originate from a man under 40 in good health. Both conserved end residues are part of each CDR3. The D gene is left open where the match is weak. Clone sizes are given selectively: once, few, many, or a class where the clone is expanded.

v_call,clone_size,cdr3_length,d_call,j_call,cdr3_aa
TRBV12-5,.,12,.,TRBJ2-5,CASGFMGETQYF
TRBV5-1,.,15,.,TRBJ2-5,CASSLGAGRQETQYF
TRBV6-1,.,14,.,TRBJ2-5,CASSSQGGRETQYF
TRBV28,.,12,.,TRBJ2-5,CASSVVRETQYF
TRBV27,few,15,.,TRBJ2-7,CASSDTGRFIYEQYF
TRBV5-1,.,18,TRBD2,TRBJ2-3,CASSLVTSGSSETDTQYF
TRBV7-9,.,14,.,TRBJ1-1,CASSLKGRSTEAFF
TRBV21-1,.,15,.,TRBJ1-5,CASSRQGGSNQPQHF
TRBV30,.,14,.,TRBJ1-1,CAWSVSDLDTEAFF
TRBV5-1,.,17,.,TRBJ2-6,CASSPQVLGSGANVLTF
TRBV2,once,15,.,TRBJ1-1,CASSAEARSGTEAFF
TRBV9,.,14,.,TRBJ2-1,CASSPREPRDEQFF
TRBV11-2,.,15,TRBD2,TRBJ2-7,CASSRRLAGTYEQYF
TRBV28,.,16,TRBD2,TRBJ2-7,CASIEGTSGYSYEQYF
TRBV28,.,14,.,TRBJ2-2,CASLARRDTGELFF
TRBV30,.,12,.,TRBJ2-7,CAWSPTGNEQYF
TRBV19,.,15,.,TRBJ1-5,CASSVRGKTDQPQHF
TRBV25-1,few,12,.,TRBJ1-2,CASNVGAGGYTF
TRBV2,.,13,.,TRBJ1-5,CASRTDSNQPQHF
TRBV5-1,.,16,TRBD2,TRBJ2-3,CASSSFSGRVTDTQYF
TRBV6-5,.,12,.,TRBJ2-5,CASSSPTGTPYF
TRBV14,.,14,TRBD2,TRBJ2-7,CASSQAGGPTEQYF
TRBV7-2,.,14,TRBD2,TRBJ2-7,CASSFSGREGEQYF
TRBV5-1,.,14,.,TRBJ2-7,CASSSPGDSYEQYF
TRBV6-5,few,15,TRBD2,TRBJ2-1,CASSKTSGAYNEQFF
TRBV11-1,once,18,TRBD2,TRBJ2-4,CASSLSLAGVKAKNIQYF
TRBV6-1,.,14,TRBD1,TRBJ1-1,CASRPRDREVEAFF
TRBV7-2,many,12,.,TRBJ1-2,CASSLGGRGANF
TRBV6-5,.,14,TRBD1,TRBJ1-2,CASSSGRGLNGYTF
TRBV29-1,.,16,TRBD2,TRBJ2-5,CSSSRLAGSLQETQYF
TRBV5-4,.,13,.,TRBJ2-7,CASSLVGLSEQYF
TRBV5-4,.,13,.,TRBJ2-7,CASSFQGFDEQYF
TRBV21-1,.,20,.,TRBJ2-7,CASSTTQQEDRWSRVGEQYF
TRBV15,.,17,.,TRBJ2-3,CATSRGGASGITDTQYF
TRBV5-5,.,14,.,TRBJ2-1,CASSLGSGLHEQFF
TRBV5-4,few,13,.,TRBJ1-5,CAVGQGSGQPQHF
TRBV5-5,few,15,.,TRBJ2-1,CASSLGVGFNNEQFF
TRBV5-1,.,14,TRBD1,TRBJ1-4,CASSWTGREEKLFF
TRBV21-1,.,16,.,TRBJ2-7,CASSILQGGSSYEQYF
TRBV9,few,16,.,TRBJ2-3,CASSMGNGQGTDTQYF
TRBV28,.,15,.,TRBJ2-1,CASSSGTRSYNEQFF
TRBV27,.,15,.,TRBJ2-1,CASRVPGGSYNEQFF
TRBV5-4,.,18,TRBD2,TRBJ2-3,CASSLARTSGRGRDTQYF
TRBV11-3,.,16,.,TRBJ1-2,CASSRTADGTNYGYTF
TRBV30,.,14,.,TRBJ2-3,CAWSVKGSTDTQYF
TRBV4-1,.,19,.,TRBJ2-6,CASSQEKGGTFSGANVLTF
TRBV6-5,.,15,TRBD2,TRBJ2-1,CASSSKGLPHNEQFF
TRBV5-1,once,14,.,TRBJ2-5,CASSDRPQQETQYF
TRBV2,.,13,TRBD1,TRBJ2-7,CASRGQVGYEQYF
TRBV7-8,.,15,.,TRBJ2-1,CASSVEVVTFNEQFF
TRBV2,few,11,.,TRBJ2-5,CASSEVGTQYF
TRBV9,.,17,.,TRBJ2-1,CASSPGSLAQIGYEQFF
TRBV11-2,few,18,TRBD2,TRBJ2-3,CASSSAGGTSRPSRTQYF
TRBV29-1,.,12,.,TRBJ2-2,CSVAPGPGELFF
TRBV27,.,19,TRBD2,TRBJ2-5,CASSYGTSGRARVQETQYF